A single sample gave rise to the 4 T cell receptor beta chains below, sequenced in a study of blood T cell repertoires in COVID-19. Here immunoSEQ multiplex PCR was the method, and the copy in TCRdb shows in-frame clones only, minus some. The sample shows about 100,000 clones, around four fifths of them seen only once. Sequenced: peripheral blood. Receptors were obtained from a man over 45 with active or convalescent COVID-19.

V usage is TRBV7-2 and J usage is TRBJ2-1, with 8 bases that match TRBD2. The CDR3 sequence is 14 residues long. CDR1 is SGHTA and CDR2 is FQGNSA in the germline V gene. V trimming: 5 bases; J trimming: 2 bases; junction bases outside the gene matches: 2. The CDR3 here is CASSRSGTYNEQFF. DNA for the CDR3: TGTGCCAGCAGCCGTAGCGGGACCTACAATGAGCAGTTCTTC. Full variable domain (rest looked up from reference TRBV7-2 and TRBJ2-1): GAGVSQSPSNKVTEKGKDVELRCDPISGHTALYWYRQSLGQGLEFLIYFQGNSAPDKSGLPSDRFSAERTGGSVSTLTIQRTQQEDSAVYLCASSRSGTYNEQFFGPGTRLTVL.

The chain couples TRBV5-4 to TRBJ2-7; TRBD2 matches 14 bases. V was clipped by 4 bases and J by 1 base; unmatched bases: 10. The CDR3 loop spans 18 amino acids. Germline V lookup: CDR1 SGHNT, CDR2 YYREEE (reference sequence). The CDR3 DNA reads as TGTGCCAGCAGCCTCCCGGGACTAGCGGGAGAGGGGTCCTACGAGCAGTACTTC. Amino acids: CASSLPGLAGEGSYEQYF.

The V and J genes are TRBV3-1 (or the pseudogene TRBV3-2) and TRBJ2-3; 9 bases map to TRBD1. V shed 1 base and J 5 bases; nucleotides not matched to a gene: 7. This CDR3 comprises 16 residues. Germline values: CDR1 LGHDT, CDR2 YNNKEL (reference sequence). The CDR3 sequence is CASSQVGDRDGDTQYF. The CDR3 DNA reads TGTGCCAGCAGCCAAGTAGGGGACAGGGACGGAGATACGCAGTATTTT.

V is TRBV6-4 and J is TRBJ2-2; TRBD1 matches at 9 bases. From germline, CDR1 is MRHNA and CDR2 SNTAGT. The CDR3 has 16 amino acids. The ends lost 2 bases at V and 6 bases at J; junction bases unmatched: 7. The CDR3 is CASSDVGDRGSGELFF. CDR3 DNA sequence: TGTGCCAGCAGTGACGTAGGAGACAGGGGGTCCGGGGAGCTGTTTTTT.